These 17 T cell receptor beta chains share one sample of origin, sequenced in a study of T cell therapy after organ transplantation. TCRdb keeps only in-frame clones here, not all; method: immunoSEQ multiplex PCR. The data show 50,000 or so clones, 94% seen once. Their cognate antigens are unknown. The sample consisted of CD8+ T cells from blood, taken before autologous CMV-specific T cell therapy. These receptors were collected from a human patient who had received a solid organ transplant and had CMV disease.

J is TRBJ1-1 and V is TRBV27; no firm D call. Germline CDR1 and CDR2: MNHEY and SMNVEV (reference sequence). Trimming shortened V by 0 bases and J by 0 bases, and 8 bases separated the two germline ends. This CDR3 spans 15 amino acids. The CDR3 coding sequence is TGTGCCAGCAGTTTATCGGCCAGCGTGAACACTGAAGCTTTCTTT. This encodes CASSLSASVNTEAFF.

The CDR3 nucleotides read TGTGCCAGCTCATATCCCGGACAGGGGAACAATGAGCAGTTCTTC. Protein sequence: CASSYPGQGNNEQFF. The genes are TRBV6-5 and TRBJ2-1; 9 nucleotides match TRBD1. CDR3 length equals 15 residues. V was clipped by 8 bases and J by 5 bases; unmatched bases: 10. Looked up from germline, CDR1 is MNHEY and CDR2 is SVGAGI.

This chain uses TRBV11-2 with TRBJ2-2; no firm D call. CDR1 is SGHAT and CDR2 is FQNNGV in the germline V gene. This CDR3 comprises 12 residues. Deletions cut 4 bases from V and 3 bases from J, with 3 bases between. The CDR3 DNA reads TGTGCCAGCAGCTCCTACACCGGGGAGCTGTTTTTT. Residues: CASSSYTGELFF.

The chain has TRBV6-1 and TRBJ2-7, with 7 nucleotides matching TRBD1. V shed 7 bases, J shed 4 bases, and the junction held 4 bases outside the gene matches. Per germline, CDR1 MNHNS and CDR2 SASEGT. The length of the CDR3 is 12 residues. CDR3 loop: CASTGQLYEQYF. CDR3 coding DNA: TGTGCCAGCACGGGACAGCTATACGAGCAGTACTTC.

This chain links TRBV27 with TRBJ2-1, with TRBD2 matching over 7 bases. V was pared by 7 bases and J by 0 bases, with 15 bases of the junction left unmatched. This CDR3 contains 18 residues. Looked up from germline, CDR1 is MNHEY and CDR2 is SMNVEV (reference sequence). The CDR3 region is CASTAGEAGRYSYNEQFF. DNA for the CDR3: TGTGCCAGCACCGCGGGGGAAGCGGGTCGGTACTCCTACAATGAGCAGTTCTTC.

The CDR3, as DNA: TGTGCCAGCAGCTTAGCTGGGGCAGGCCCCAGCGAAGAGACCCAGTACTTC. As protein: CASSLAGAGPSEETQYF. The V call is TRBV7-9, the J call TRBJ2-5; possibly TRBD1 for D (5 bases). The V end was cut by 0 bases, the J end by 3 bases, with 17 bases between. Germline CDR1 SEHNR, CDR2 FQNEAQ (reference sequence). The CDR3 is 17 residues long.

This clone came up once. The rearrangement links TRBV4-3 to TRBJ2-1, with 7 nucleotides matching TRBD2. The CDR3 is made up of 18 amino acids. V trimming: 1 base; J trimming: 0 bases; junction bases outside the gene matches: 9. Germline values: CDR1 LGHNA, CDR2 YSLEER. The DNA of the CDR3 is TGCGCCAGCAGCCAAGGAGGACTAGGGATTAACTCCTACAATGAGCAGTTCTTC. This codes for CASSQGGLGINSYNEQFF.

The chain is built from TRBV15 and TRBJ2-1, with D uncertain. The ends were cut back, 5 bases at V and 4 bases at J, with 9 bases in the middle. This CDR3 is 13 amino acids long. Germline CDR1 and CDR2: LNHNV and YYDKDF (reference sequence). Written as DNA, the CDR3 is TGTGCCACCAGCGAGAGCCGTTACAATGAGCAGTTCTTC. Translation gives CATSESRYNEQFF.

CDR3 sequence reads: CAWNPNGGVSYEQYF. CDR3 coding DNA: TGTGCCTGGAACCCCAACGGGGGGGTTTCCTACGAGCAGTACTTC. The chain recombines TRBV30 with TRBJ2-7, with TRBD2 matching over 8 bases. Germline V gives CDR1 GTSNPN, CDR2 SVGIG (reference sequence). The CDR3 consists of 15 residues. V was clipped by 4 bases and J by 1 base; unmatched bases: 9.

The chain couples TRBV15 to TRBJ1-5; no clear D. The V end was cut by 5 bases, the J end by 3 bases, with 11 bases between. The germline CDR1 and CDR2 sequences are LNHNV and YYDKDF (reference sequence). The CDR3 has 14 amino acids. CDR3 amino acids: CATSLTEINQPQHF. In nucleotides, the CDR3 is TGTGCCACCAGCCTTACAGAAATCAATCAGCCCCAGCATTTT.

This CDR3 is CASSVAQGVAYGYTF. The CDR3 nucleotides are TGCGCCAGCAGCGTGGCGCAGGGAGTTGCCTATGGCTACACCTTC. This chain joins TRBV5-1 and TRBJ1-2; tentative D call: TRBD1 (5 bases). V was shortened by 4 bases and J by 4 bases, with 17 bases between the two germline ends. The CDR3 loop spans 15 amino acids. Per the germline V gene, CDR1 is SGHRS and CDR2 is YFSETQ.

This sequence joins TRBV6-1 and TRBJ2-1, with D unresolved. The CDR3 has 14 residues. V gave up 1 base and J gave up 5 bases, with 9 bases separating them. The V gene's germline CDR1 is MNHNS and CDR2 SASEGT. CDR3 loop: CASSEEGGDNEQFF. The DNA for the CDR3 is TGTGCCAGCAGTGAAGAGGGTGGGGACAATGAGCAGTTCTTC.

The chain is built from TRBV9 and TRBJ2-1; no definite D call. Germline V gene data show CDR1 as SGDLS and CDR2 as YYNGEE. There are 14 residues in the CDR3. V gave up 2 bases and J gave up 0 bases, with 6 bases separating them. The chain's CDR3 is CASSVKSSYNEQFF. The CDR3 bases are TGTGCCAGCAGCGTCAAGAGCTCCTACAATGAGCAGTTCTTC.

This chain's CDR3 is CAISDPGGSNTGELFF. In DNA form, the CDR3 reads TGTGCCATCAGTGACCCAGGGGGCTCGAACACCGGGGAGCTGTTTTTT. The chain uses TRBV10-3 and TRBJ2-2, with 8 bases fitting TRBD1. Germline V CDR1 and CDR2: ENHRY, SYGVKD. The CDR3 length is 16 residues. V lost 3 bases, J lost 0 bases, and 3 bases stayed unmatched.

CDR3 in amino acids: CASTLGLEAFF. CDR3 sequence (DNA): TGTGCCAGCACTCTCGGGCTTGAAGCTTTCTTT. The chain has TRBV6-6 and TRBJ1-1; D is unclear. Germline CDR1 and CDR2: MNHNY and SVGAGI (reference sequence). The CDR3 is 11 amino acids. V was cut by 7 bases and J by 7 bases, with 10 bases left in between.

The rearrangement links TRBV5-8 to TRBJ1-2, with 7 bases lining up with TRBD1. With V trimmed by 3 bases and J by 5 bases, 7 bases remained unmatched. The V gene's germline CDR1 is SGHTS and CDR2 YDEGEE. This CDR3 spans 14 amino acids. CDR3 residues: CASSWGTAPYGYTF. The CDR3 DNA sequence: TGTGCCAGCAGCTGGGGGACAGCCCCTTATGGCTACACCTTC.

The V call is TRBV13, the J call TRBJ2-7; D remains unclear. With 6 bases removed from V and 5 bases from J, the gap between germline ends came to 8 bases. Germline V gene data show CDR1 as PRHDT and CDR2 as FYEKMQ (reference sequence). CDR3 length: 11 amino acids. The CDR3 here is CASRELNEQYF. The CDR3 nucleotides are TGTGCCAGCAGGGAGTTGAACGAGCAGTACTTC. The full variable domain, rest sourced from reference TRBV13 and TRBJ2-7, is AAGVIQSPRHLIKEKRETATLKCYPIPRHDTVYWYQQGPGQDPQFLISFYEKMQSDKGSIPDRFSAQQFSDYHSELNMSSLELGDSALYFCASRELNEQYFGPGTRLTVT.